This T cell receptor beta chain was observed in a study of T cell responses to AZD1222 COVID-19 vaccine. On this clone: Antigen: not known.

This CDR3 region has 15 residues. V lost 0 bases, J lost 4 bases, and 12 bases lay in between. Per germline, CDR1 MNHEY and CDR2 SVGAGI. Study-level points and caveats: Repertoires were collected only later (after the peak T cell response had occurred). Compared with day 0, the breadth and depth of the Spike-specific TCR repertoire rose significantly after two doses of AZD1222.

Repertoires were generated with immunoSEQ multiplex PCR, while TCRdb's copy carries only in-frame clones and drops some. The data show approximately 120,000 clones, with about 88% seen just once and approximately 17% held by the top ten. The chain has TRBV6-5 and TRBJ1-2; the D gene is possibly TRBD1 (5 bases). Sequencing was performed on peripheral blood, taken on day 0 of AZD1222 vaccination. The TCR comes from an adult in good health. CDR3 sequence reads: CASSYSNYQGYGYTF. The CDR3 nucleotides are TGTGCCAGCAGTTACTCTAACTACCAGGGCTATGGCTACACCTTC.